This is a list of T cell receptor beta chains from one sample in a study of cytomegalovirus exposure and HLA in healthy donors. The protocol was immunoSEQ multiplex PCR, while the TCRdb copy is restricted to in-frame clones and leaves out a portion. Here the sample spans around 190,000 clones, 81% being singletons. Material: PBMCs. These receptors all stem from a man aged 40-55 years in good health and CMV-seropositive. Both conserved end residues are part of each CDR3. Each record gives: CDR3 DNA, CDR3 protein, D gene, clone size, V gene, CDR3 length, J gene. The D gene is left open where the match is weak. Some rows mark clone size as missing; the rest say once, few, many or name a class of expanded clone.

DNA: TGCGCCAGCAGCTTGGCAAGCGGGAGGCGAACAGATACGCAGTATTTT
CDR3: CASSLASGRRTDTQYF
D: TRBD2
size: -
V: TRBV5-1
length: 16
J: TRBJ2-3

DNA: TGTGCCAGTAGCCTCCAATCGGGACAGGGTTATGGCTACACCTTC
CDR3: CASSLQSGQGYGYTF
D: TRBD1
size: -
V: TRBV19
length: 15
J: TRBJ1-2

DNA: TGTGCCAGCCGGGGTACCGGGGAGCTGTTTTTT
CDR3: CASRGTGELFF
D: -
size: -
V: TRBV28
length: 11
J: TRBJ2-2

DNA: TGTGCCAGCAGCTTAGGGCCCCTAGCGGGAGTCTCCAATGAGCAGTTCTTC
CDR3: CASSLGPLAGVSNEQFF
D: TRBD2
size: -
V: TRBV7-3
length: 17
J: TRBJ2-1

DNA: TGTGCCAGCAGTTATGGGGGCACCCCGACCTACGAGCAGTACTTC
CDR3: CASSYGGTPTYEQYF
D: -
size: -
V: TRBV6-6
length: 15
J: TRBJ2-7

DNA: TGTGCCAGCTCACCAGCCACAGCCCCTATCGGCGAGCAGTACTTC
CDR3: CASSPATAPIGEQYF
D: -
size: -
V: TRBV18
length: 15
J: TRBJ2-7

DNA: TGTGCCAGAACCATATCCCCGGGAGGCTACGAGCAGTACTTC
CDR3: CARTISPGGYEQYF
D: TRBD2
size: -
V: TRBV5-3
length: 14
J: TRBJ2-7

DNA: TGCGCCAGCAGCTTGAACAGCGGGGGGCCGTTCAATGAGCAGTTCTTC
CDR3: CASSLNSGGPFNEQFF
D: TRBD2
size: -
V: TRBV5-1
length: 16
J: TRBJ2-1

DNA: TGTGCCAGCAGCGTCCTAGTTCGGCATGAGCAGTTCTTC
CDR3: CASSVLVRHEQFF
D: -
size: -
V: TRBV7-9
length: 13
J: TRBJ2-1

DNA: TGTGCCAGCAGTGACATCCCGACACGTTATAGCAATCAGCCCCAGCATTTT
CDR3: CASSDIPTRYSNQPQHF
D: -
size: -
V: TRBV6-1
length: 17
J: TRBJ1-5

DNA: TGTGCCAGCAGCTCCCTACAGAAAACCTACGAGCAGTACTTC
CDR3: CASSSLQKTYEQYF
D: -
size: -
V: TRBV11-2
length: 14
J: TRBJ2-7

DNA: TGTGCCAGCAGCAATTCGGGACTAGCGGGTAGCTCCTACGAGCAGTACTTC
CDR3: CASSNSGLAGSSYEQYF
D: -
size: -
V: TRBV21-1
length: 17
J: TRBJ2-7

DNA: TGTGCCAGCTCTCCGGGACAGACGTACGAGCAGTACTTC
CDR3: CASSPGQTYEQYF
D: TRBD1
size: -
V: TRBV18
length: 13
J: TRBJ2-7

DNA: TGTGCCAGCAGTTTGACAGCTAACTATGGCTACACCTTC
CDR3: CASSLTANYGYTF
D: -
size: -
V: TRBV27
length: 13
J: TRBJ1-2

DNA: TGTGCCAGCAGTGCCCCAACAGGGGGGAGGAACACTGAAGCTTTCTTT
CDR3: CASSAPTGGRNTEAFF
D: TRBD1
size: -
V: TRBV28
length: 16
J: TRBJ1-1

DNA: TGTGCCAGCGTACCTAGCGGGAGGAGCACAGATACGCAGTATTTT
CDR3: CASVPSGRSTDTQYF
D: TRBD2
size: few
V: TRBV6-1
length: 15
J: TRBJ2-3

DNA: TGCGCCAGCAGTCACCCCCGACAGGGGAGAACCTACAATGAGCAGTTCTTC
CDR3: CASSHPRQGRTYNEQFF
D: TRBD1
size: -
V: TRBV23-1
length: 17
J: TRBJ2-1

DNA: TGTGCCAGCAGTTCACAGGGGCTTTGGGCAGATACGCAGTATTTT
CDR3: CASSSQGLWADTQYF
D: TRBD1
size: -
V: TRBV27
length: 15
J: TRBJ2-3

DNA: TGCGCCAGCAGTCACCAGGGACAGCGTGGAAACACCATATATTTT
CDR3: CASSHQGQRGNTIYF
D: TRBD1
size: -
V: TRBV23-1
length: 15
J: TRBJ1-3

DNA: TGTGCCAGCAGCCAAGCCCTCACGAATCAGCCCCAGCATTTT
CDR3: CASSQALTNQPQHF
D: -
size: -
V: TRBV7-9
length: 14
J: TRBJ1-5

DNA: TGTGCCAGCAGCCTGATGGGTAGCATCCCCACAGATACGCAGTATTTT
CDR3: CASSLMGSIPTDTQYF
D: -
size: -
V: TRBV5-4
length: 16
J: TRBJ2-3

DNA: TGTGCCAGCAGCCTGGGACTAGCGGGGGGCATATCCCAAGAGACCCAGTACTTC
CDR3: CASSLGLAGGISQETQYF
D: TRBD2
size: -
V: TRBV7-2
length: 18
J: TRBJ2-5

DNA: TGTGCCAGTAGTACGGCAGGGGGCGGTCAGCCCCAGCATTTT
CDR3: CASSTAGGGQPQHF
D: TRBD1
size: -
V: TRBV19
length: 14
J: TRBJ1-5